This TCR beta chain was identified during a study of T cell changes during pregnancy in multiple sclerosis (dated by TCRdb to the late 2010s). With regard to the full study: The study looked at changes in the T cell repertoire across pregnancy in women with multiple sclerosis.

About this clone itself: Its binding antigen is unknown. The sample holds no much larger clone one base away, and base qualities are not on file.

Library construction relied on the immunoSEQ multiplex PCR assay. Sourced from immuneACCESS, this table was stored by TCRdb with only in-frame sequences that have V and J called. A share of the clones is absent; for the studies checked, an unresolved V gene accounts for under half, and the remainder has no known explanation. This sample holds tens of thousands of clones; about 91% were observed only once. The ten largest clones add up to about 0.27% of the sample. Deletion took 3 bases off V and 5 bases off J, with a span of 10 bases between the germline ends. As encoded in the germline V gene, CDR1 is MNHNS while CDR2 is SASEGT. The CDR3, from cysteine to phenylalanine, totals 13 residues. The CDR3 DNA has 39 bases and is translated from base 1.

The sequence is built from TRBV6-1 and TRBJ2-5; the D gene is not confidently resolved. The receptor comes from a female donor in good health, enrolled as a control in a pregnancy study. The specimen was CD4+ T cells from peripheral blood mononuclear cells, collected in the third trimester of pregnancy. This receptor carries the CDR3 CASSDLVVETQYF. The base sequence is TGTGCCAGCAGTGATTTGGTAGTTGAGACCCAGTACTTC.